The 5 T cell receptor beta chains below were found in one sample sequenced in a study of T cells in Graves' hyperthyroidism and ophthalmopathy. What was amplified from RNA transcripts were TCR beta CDR3 regions. RT-PCR in the first round (using the HTBI primer set) targeted the TCR CDR3. One entry per CDR3 protein results from TCRdb running MiXCR on the multiplex PCR reads. The sample lists about 640,000 distinct CDR3 sequences; 20% were seen once. Input material: blood. Source of these receptors: a man younger than 40 with Graves' ophthalmopathy.

This clonotype was picked up a small number of times. V gene TRBV27 combines with J gene TRBJ2-6, with D hard to call. This CDR3 is 13 amino acids long. Germline values: CDR1 MNHEY, CDR2 SMNVEV (reference sequence). The V end was cut by 7 bases, the J end by 0 bases, with 4 bases between. In nucleotides, the CDR3 is TGTGCCAGCATGGACTCTGGGGCCAACGTCCTGACTTTC. Amino acid sequence: CASMDSGANVLTF.

This clonotype has just a few counts. The rearrangement uses TRBV30 and TRBJ2-7; TRBD2 might be the D (6 bases). The CDR3 covers 11 residues. Looked up from germline, CDR1 is GTSNPN and CDR2 is SVGIG (reference sequence). Trimming took off 3 bases at V and 5 bases at J, with 8 bases between the two ends. CDR3 coding DNA: TGTGCCTGGAGCGCTAGCGACGAGCAGTACTTC. This sequence encodes CAWSASDEQYF.

This clonotype was seen at least ten times. This chain links TRBV11-2 with TRBJ2-1; D is uncertain. This CDR3 is 12 amino acids long. The ends were cut back, 5 bases at V and 6 bases at J, with 8 bases in the middle. Germline-derived CDR1 and CDR2 are SGHAT and FQNNGV. The CDR3 protein is CASSPVGNEQFF. The CDR3 nucleotides read TGTGCCAGCAGCCCGGTGGGCAATGAGCAGTTCTTC.

This clonotype appeared many times. The chain links TRBV28 to TRBJ1-1, with 7 bases that match TRBD1. J gave up 0 bases and V 2 bases, and 9 bases lay outside the gene matches. From germline, CDR1 is MDHEN and CDR2 SYDVKM. This CDR3 comprises 17 residues. The CDR3 nucleotides read TGTGCCAGCAGTTTAAGGTCTCCGACAGGGATGAACACTGAAGCTTTCTTT. Its protein product is CASSLRSPTGMNTEAFF.

This clonotype was recorded many times. The chain recombines TRBV11-2 with TRBJ1-3; D uncertain. The CDR3 loop spans 12 amino acids. Germline loops: CDR1 SGHAT, CDR2 FQNNGV. The germline V and J ends were trimmed by 1 base and 6 bases, with 4 bases remaining between them. As DNA, the CDR3 is TGTGCCAGCAGCTTAGTGGAAAACACCATATATTTT. Encoded protein: CASSLVENTIYF.